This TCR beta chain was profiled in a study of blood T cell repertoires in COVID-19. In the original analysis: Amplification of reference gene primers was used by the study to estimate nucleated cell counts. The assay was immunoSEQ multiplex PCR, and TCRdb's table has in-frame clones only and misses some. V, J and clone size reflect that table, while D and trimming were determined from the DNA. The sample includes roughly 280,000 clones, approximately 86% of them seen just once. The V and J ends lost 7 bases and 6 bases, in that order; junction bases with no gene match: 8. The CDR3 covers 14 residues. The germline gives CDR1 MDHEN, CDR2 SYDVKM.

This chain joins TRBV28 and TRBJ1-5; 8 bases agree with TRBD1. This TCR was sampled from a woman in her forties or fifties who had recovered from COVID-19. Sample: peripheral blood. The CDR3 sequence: CASTFRGPGQPQHF. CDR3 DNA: TGTGCCAGCACTTTCAGGGGGCCAGGTCAGCCCCAGCATTTT.